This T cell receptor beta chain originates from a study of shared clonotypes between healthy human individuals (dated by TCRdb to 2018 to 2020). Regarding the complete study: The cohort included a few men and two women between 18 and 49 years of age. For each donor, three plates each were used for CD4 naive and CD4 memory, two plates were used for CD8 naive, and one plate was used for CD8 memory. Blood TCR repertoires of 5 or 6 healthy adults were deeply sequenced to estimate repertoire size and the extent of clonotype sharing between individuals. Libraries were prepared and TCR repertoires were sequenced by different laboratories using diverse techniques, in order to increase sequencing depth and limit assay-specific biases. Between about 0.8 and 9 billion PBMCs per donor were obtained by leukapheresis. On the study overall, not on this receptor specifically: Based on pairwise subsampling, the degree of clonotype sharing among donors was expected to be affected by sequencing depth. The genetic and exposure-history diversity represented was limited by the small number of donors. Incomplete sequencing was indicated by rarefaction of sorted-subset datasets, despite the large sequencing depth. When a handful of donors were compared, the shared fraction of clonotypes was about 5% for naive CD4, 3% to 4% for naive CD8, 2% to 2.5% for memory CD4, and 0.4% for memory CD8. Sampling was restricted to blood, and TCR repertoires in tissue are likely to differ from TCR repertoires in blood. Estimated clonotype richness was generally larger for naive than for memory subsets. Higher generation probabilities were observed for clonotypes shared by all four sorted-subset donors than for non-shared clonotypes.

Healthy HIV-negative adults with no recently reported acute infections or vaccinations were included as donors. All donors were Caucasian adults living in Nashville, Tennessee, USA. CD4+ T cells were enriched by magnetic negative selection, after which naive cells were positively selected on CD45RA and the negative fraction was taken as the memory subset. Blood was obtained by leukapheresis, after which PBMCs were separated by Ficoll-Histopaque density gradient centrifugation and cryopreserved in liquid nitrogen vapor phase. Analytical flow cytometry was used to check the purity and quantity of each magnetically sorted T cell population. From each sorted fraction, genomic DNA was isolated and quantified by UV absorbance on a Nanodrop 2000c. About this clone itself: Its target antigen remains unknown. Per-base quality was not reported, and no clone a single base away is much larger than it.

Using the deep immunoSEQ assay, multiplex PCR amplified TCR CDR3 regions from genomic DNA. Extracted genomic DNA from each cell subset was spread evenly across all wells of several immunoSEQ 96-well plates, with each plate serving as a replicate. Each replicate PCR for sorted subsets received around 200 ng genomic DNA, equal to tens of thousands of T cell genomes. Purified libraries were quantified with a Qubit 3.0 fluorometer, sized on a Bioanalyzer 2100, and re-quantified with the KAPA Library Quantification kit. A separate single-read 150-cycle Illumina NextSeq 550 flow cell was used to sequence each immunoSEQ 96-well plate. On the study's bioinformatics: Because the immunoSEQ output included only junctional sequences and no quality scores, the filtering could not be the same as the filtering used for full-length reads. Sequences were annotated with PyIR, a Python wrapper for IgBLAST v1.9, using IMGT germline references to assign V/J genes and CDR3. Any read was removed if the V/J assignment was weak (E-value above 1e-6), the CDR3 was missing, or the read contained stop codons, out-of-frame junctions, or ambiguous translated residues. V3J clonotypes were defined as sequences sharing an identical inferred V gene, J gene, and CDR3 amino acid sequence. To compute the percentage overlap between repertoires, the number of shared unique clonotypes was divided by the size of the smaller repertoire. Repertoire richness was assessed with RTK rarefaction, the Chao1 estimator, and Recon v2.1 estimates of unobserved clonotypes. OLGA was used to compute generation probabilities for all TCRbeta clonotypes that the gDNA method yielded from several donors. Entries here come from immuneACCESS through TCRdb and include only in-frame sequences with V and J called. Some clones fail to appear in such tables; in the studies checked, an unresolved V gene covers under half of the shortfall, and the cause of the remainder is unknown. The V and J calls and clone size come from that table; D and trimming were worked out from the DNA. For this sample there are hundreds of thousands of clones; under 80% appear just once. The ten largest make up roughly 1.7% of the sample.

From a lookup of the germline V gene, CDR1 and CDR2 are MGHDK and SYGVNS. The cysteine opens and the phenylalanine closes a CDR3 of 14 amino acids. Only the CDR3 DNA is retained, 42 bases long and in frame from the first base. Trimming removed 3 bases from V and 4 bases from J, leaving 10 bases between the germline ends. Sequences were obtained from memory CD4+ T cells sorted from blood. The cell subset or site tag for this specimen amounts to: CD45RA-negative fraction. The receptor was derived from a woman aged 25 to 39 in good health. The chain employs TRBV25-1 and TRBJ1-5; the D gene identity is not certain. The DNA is TGTGCCAGCAGTGACACAGCAGGAAATCAGCCCCAGCATTTT. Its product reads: CASSDTAGNQPQHF.